What follows are 10 T cell receptor beta chains derived from one specimen sequenced in a study of T cell changes during pregnancy in multiple sclerosis. This table comes from immunoSEQ multiplex PCR, and its TCRdb copy is limited to in-frame clones, with some not included. The sample has about 39,000 clones, approximately 91% seen once. This specimen consisted of CD8+ T cells from peripheral blood mononuclear cells, obtained in the first trimester of pregnancy. These receptors all stem from a female donor with multiple sclerosis, enrolled in a pregnancy study.

The gene calls are TRBV9 and TRBJ2-3; 11 bases are a match to TRBD1. The germline V gene has CDR1 SGDLS and CDR2 YYNGEE. CDR3 length equals 16 residues. With 4 bases clipped from V and 4 bases from J, the junction kept 8 bases outside the gene matches. The CDR3 nucleotides are TGTGCCAGCAGCATCCCGGGACAGGGGGGGTCAGATACGCAGTATTTT. Translated, it gives CASSIPGQGGSDTQYF.

This chain joins TRBV4-3 and TRBJ2-1; D call uncertain. This CDR3 comprises 15 residues. Looked up from germline, CDR1 is LGHNA and CDR2 is YSLEER. V was trimmed by 0 bases and J by 9 bases, leaving 15 bases between them. The CDR3 sequence is CASSQDPGLNGEQFF. DNA for the CDR3: TGCGCCAGCAGCCAAGATCCCGGGTTGAACGGTGAGCAGTTCTTC.

The rearrangement uses TRBV11-2 and TRBJ2-7; D remains ambiguous. Germline V CDR1 and CDR2: SGHAT, FQNNGV. The CDR3 runs 14 residues. Trimming removed 4 bases from V and 4 bases from J, with 14 bases in between. CDR3 in DNA: TGTGCCAGCAGCTCCTTCCGCCAAGAGTACGAGCAGTACTTC. It encodes CASSSFRQEYEQYF.

The chain has TRBV9 and TRBJ2-4, with D tentatively TRBD1 (6 bases). In germline, CDR1 is SGDLS, CDR2 YYNGEE. This CDR3 contains 13 residues. V lost 3 bases, J lost 7 bases, and 11 bases lay in between. CDR3: CASSAGAGNIQYF. The CDR3 coding sequence is TGTGCCAGCAGCGCAGGGGCGGGTAACATTCAGTACTTC. Full variable domain (outside the CDR3, taken from reference TRBV9 and TRBJ2-4): DSGVTQTPKHLITATGQRVTLRCSPRSGDLSVYWYQQSLDQGLQFLIQYYNGEERAKGNILERFSAQQFPDLHSELNLSSLELGDSALYFCASSAGAGNIQYFGAGTRLSVL.

This chain links TRBV5-8 with TRBJ1-1; 8 bases match TRBD1. Germline-derived CDR1 and CDR2 are SGHTS and YDEGEE. The V and J ends lost 4 bases and 1 base, in that order; junction bases with no gene match: 3. This CDR3 has 14 residues. DNA of the CDR3: TGTGCCAGCAGCCCGGGGACAGGGAACACTGAAGCTTTCTTT. Translation gives CASSPGTGNTEAFF.

The J gene is TRBJ2-1, the V gene TRBV7-9; 9 bases align to TRBD1. The V and J ends lost 5 bases and 4 bases, in that order; junction bases with no gene match: 6. The CDR3 is 15 amino acids. Germline lookup yields CDR1 SEHNR and CDR2 FQNEAQ (reference sequence). CDR3 sequence: CASSPRDRDYNEQFF. CDR3 coding DNA: TGTGCCAGCAGCCCCCGGGACAGGGATTACAATGAGCAGTTCTTC.

The chain employs TRBV4-1 and TRBJ1-2; 8 bases fit TRBD1. V trimming: 1 base; J trimming: 3 bases; junction bases outside the gene matches: 13. This CDR3 is 18 amino acids long. CDR1 is MGHRA and CDR2 is YSYEKL in the germline V gene. The CDR3 DNA follows: TGCGCCAGCAGCCAAGCCTGGTCGGGGACAGGATCAGACTATGGCTACACCTTC. The encoded protein is CASSQAWSGTGSDYGYTF.

The chain is built from TRBV30 and TRBJ2-7, with 7 bases lining up with TRBD2. CDR3 length: 14 amino acids. Germline V gives CDR1 GTSNPN, CDR2 SVGIG (reference sequence). V gave up 1 base and J gave up 1 base; unmatched junction bases: 4. CDR3 residues: CAWSAPGGSYEQYF. The DNA for the CDR3 is TGTGCCTGGAGTGCCCCGGGGGGTTCCTACGAGCAGTACTTC.

V and J are TRBV5-4 and TRBJ2-3; 9 bases agree with TRBD2. The germline V gene encodes CDR1 SGHNT and CDR2 YYREEE (reference sequence). V was pared by 4 bases and J by 6 bases, with 21 bases of the junction left unmatched. The CDR3 loop spans 19 amino acids. The CDR3 reads CASSPWGDSGGLLPDTQYF. CDR3 DNA sequence: TGTGCCAGCAGCCCATGGGGGGATAGCGGGGGCCTCCTCCCGGATACGCAGTATTTT.

This rearrangement joins TRBV29-1 to TRBJ2-7; D possibly corresponds to TRBD1 (5 bases). This CDR3 region has 16 residues. V gave up 1 base and J gave up 3 bases, with 19 bases separating them. Germline assignment: CDR1 SQVTM and CDR2 ANQGSEA. CDR3 amino acids: CSVEGMQGGGSYEQYF. In nucleotides, the CDR3 is TGCAGCGTTGAAGGGATGCAGGGTGGTGGTAGCTACGAGCAGTACTTC.